These T cell receptor beta chains were read from a single sample in a study of blood T cell repertoires in COVID-19. TCRdb's copy holds only in-frame clones and misses some; the assay was immunoSEQ multiplex PCR. Of some 150,000 clones listed, 80% to 90% are singletons. The specimen sequenced was peripheral blood. Receptors were obtained from a woman in her sixties or seventies who had recovered from COVID-19. The CDR3 runs from the conserved cysteine through the conserved F or W. Part of the rows lack a size; the others show once, few, many or a class for expanded clones.

TRBV4-3 . CASSLLGAPTQYF
TRBV19 . CASSIDFRDSWGDTQYF
TRBV6-5 . CASNQDRGRAQPQHF
TRBV10-3 . CAISGTGSSGNTIYF
TRBV7-2 . CASSSHRGGSPLHF
TRBV4-3 . CASSLVGDTEAFF
TRBV18 . CASSPPGTGNEQFF
TRBV28 . CASSLPGINNEQFF
TRBV4-2 . CASSQSLQGGGYTF
TRBV4-3 . CASSQLYPSYTEAFF
TRBV7-3 . CASSPGQLTDTQYF
TRBV28 . CASSPIGLNSNQPQHF
TRBV19 . CASGLGQNTIYF
TRBV11-2 once CASSELAGGRYEQYF
TRBV2 . CASKRLAVTGELFF
TRBV6-5 . CASRSSGGTDTQYF